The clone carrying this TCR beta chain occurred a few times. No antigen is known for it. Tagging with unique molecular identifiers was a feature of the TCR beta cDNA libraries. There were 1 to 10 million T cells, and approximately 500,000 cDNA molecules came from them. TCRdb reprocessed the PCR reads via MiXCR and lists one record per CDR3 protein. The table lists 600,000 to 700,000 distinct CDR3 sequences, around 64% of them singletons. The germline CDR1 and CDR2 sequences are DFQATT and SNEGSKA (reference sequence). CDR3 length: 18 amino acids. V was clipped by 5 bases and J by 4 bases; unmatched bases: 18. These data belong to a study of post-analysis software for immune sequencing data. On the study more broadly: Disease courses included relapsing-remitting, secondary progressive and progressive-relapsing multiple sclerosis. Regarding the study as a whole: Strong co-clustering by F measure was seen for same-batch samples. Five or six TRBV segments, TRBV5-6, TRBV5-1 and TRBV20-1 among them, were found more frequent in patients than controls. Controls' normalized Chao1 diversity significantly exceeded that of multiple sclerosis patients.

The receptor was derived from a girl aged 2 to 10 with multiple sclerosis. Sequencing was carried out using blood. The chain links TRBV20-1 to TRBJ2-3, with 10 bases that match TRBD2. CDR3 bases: TGCAGTGCTCTCAATCCTAGCGGGGGCCCCTTTCGGGCAGATACGCAGTATTTT. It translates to CSALNPSGGPFRADTQYF.